The sequence of this T cell receptor (beta chain) was determined in a study of T cell changes during pregnancy in multiple sclerosis. Profiling relied on immunoSEQ multiplex PCR, and the TCRdb table lists in-frame clones only, not all of them. The repertoire has approximately 42,000 clones, 84% of them found once; the top ten carry 0.64%. The germline CDR1 and CDR2 sequences are SGHRS and YFSETQ. The CDR3 consists of 14 residues. After removal of 1 base from V and 6 bases from J, the junction contained 2 bases not matched to a gene. The chain uses TRBV5-1 and TRBJ1-4; 8 bases match TRBD1. This TCR was recovered from a female donor with multiple sclerosis, enrolled in a pregnancy study. The sequencing here drew on CD4+ T cells from peripheral blood mononuclear cells, taken before pregnancy. CDR3 sequence reads: CASSLQQGDEKLFF. The CDR3 DNA reads as TGCGCCAGCAGCTTGCAACAGGGGGATGAAAAACTGTTTTTT.